The 3 T cell receptor beta chains below all came from one sample that was sequenced in a study of human thymus T cells. Assay: immunoSEQ multiplex PCR; the TCRdb copy retains only in-frame clones and omits some. Of roughly 120,000 clones in the sample, 90% to 95% were seen once. Resected material from corrective heart surgery provided the thymus tissue analysed. The sample taken for sequencing was thymus tissue. The receptors were sampled from a boy under three years old with a congenital heart defect but otherwise immunologically healthy.

Written as DNA, the CDR3 is TGTGCCAGCAGACACTACCGGGGGGGCCGTGGAGATACGCAGTATTTT. It encodes CASRHYRGGRGDTQYF. This sequence joins TRBV28 and TRBJ2-3; 8 bases are a match to TRBD2. The trim removed 6 bases at V and 5 bases at J, leaving 13 bases unmatched. This CDR3 has 16 residues. Germline-derived CDR1 and CDR2 are MDHEN and SYDVKM. Full variable domain (missing parts from reference TRBV28 and TRBJ2-3): DVKVTQSSRYLVKRTGEKVFLECVQDMDHENMFWYRQDPGLGLRLIYFSYDVKMKEKGDIPEGYSVSREKKERFSLILESASTNQTSMYLCASRHYRGGRGDTQYFGPGTRLTVL.

This sequence joins TRBV23-1 and TRBJ2-1; 11 bases line up with TRBD2. TRBV23-1 counts as an open reading frame of uncertain function. Trimming took 2 bases from V and 0 from J; bases not matched to a gene: 6. This CDR3 is 18 amino acids long. CDR3 bases: TGCGCCAGCAGTCAAGGGCTAGCGGGGGGTAGCTCCTACAATGAGCAGTTCTTC. Its translation is CASSQGLAGGSSYNEQFF.

This chain joins TRBV28 and TRBJ1-2, with a weak D call TRBD1 (5 bases). Germline V CDR1 and CDR2: MDHEN, SYDVKM. The CDR3 covers 16 residues. The V end was cut by 5 bases, the J end by 6 bases, with 22 bases between. This CDR3 is CASSQKSGPPRDGYTF. CDR3 nucleotide sequence: TGTGCCAGCAGTCAAAAATCGGGACCCCCTCGGGATGGCTACACCTTC.